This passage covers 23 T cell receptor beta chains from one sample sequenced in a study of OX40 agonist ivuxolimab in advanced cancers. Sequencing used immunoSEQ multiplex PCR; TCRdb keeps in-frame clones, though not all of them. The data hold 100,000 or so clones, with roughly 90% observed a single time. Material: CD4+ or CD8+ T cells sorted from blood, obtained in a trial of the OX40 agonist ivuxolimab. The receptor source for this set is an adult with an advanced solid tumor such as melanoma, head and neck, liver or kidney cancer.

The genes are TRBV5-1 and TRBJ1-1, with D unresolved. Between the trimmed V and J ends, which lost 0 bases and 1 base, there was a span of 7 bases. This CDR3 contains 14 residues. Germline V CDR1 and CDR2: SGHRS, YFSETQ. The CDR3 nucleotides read TGCGCCAGCAGCTTGGGGGGTGCGAACACTGAAGCTTTCTTT. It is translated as CASSLGGANTEAFF.

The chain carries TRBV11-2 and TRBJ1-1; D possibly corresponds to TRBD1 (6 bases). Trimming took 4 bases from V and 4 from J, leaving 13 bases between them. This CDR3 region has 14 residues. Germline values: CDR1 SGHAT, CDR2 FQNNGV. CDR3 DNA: TGTGCCAGCAGCTACGACAGGAGGGCCACTGAAGCTTTCTTT. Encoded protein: CASSYDRRATEAFF. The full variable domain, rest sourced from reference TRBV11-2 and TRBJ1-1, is EAGVAQSPRYKIIEKRQSVAFWCNPISGHATLYWYQQILGQGPKLLIQFQNNGVVDDSQLPKDRFSAERLKGVDSTLKIQPAKLEDSAVYLCASSYDRRATEAFFGQGTRLTVV.

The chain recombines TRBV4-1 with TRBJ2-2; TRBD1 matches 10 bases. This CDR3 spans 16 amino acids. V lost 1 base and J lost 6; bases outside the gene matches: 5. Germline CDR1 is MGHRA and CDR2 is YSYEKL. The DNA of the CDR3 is TGCGCCAGCAGCCAAGGGACAGGGGGTTATCCCGGGGAGCTGTTTTTT. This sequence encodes CASSQGTGGYPGELFF.

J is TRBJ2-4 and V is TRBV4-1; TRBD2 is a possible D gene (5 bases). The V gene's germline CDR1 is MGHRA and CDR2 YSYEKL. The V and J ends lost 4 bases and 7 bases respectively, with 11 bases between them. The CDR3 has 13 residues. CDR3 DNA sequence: TGCGCCAGCAGCCCGGAGGCAGTTAACATTCAGTACTTC. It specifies CASSPEAVNIQYF.

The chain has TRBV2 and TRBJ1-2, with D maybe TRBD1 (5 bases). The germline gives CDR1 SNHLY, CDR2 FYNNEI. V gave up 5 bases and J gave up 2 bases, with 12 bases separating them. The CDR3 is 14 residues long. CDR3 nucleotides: TGTGCCAGCAGTAAGGGACGGACGAACTATGGCTACACCTTC. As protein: CASSKGRTNYGYTF.

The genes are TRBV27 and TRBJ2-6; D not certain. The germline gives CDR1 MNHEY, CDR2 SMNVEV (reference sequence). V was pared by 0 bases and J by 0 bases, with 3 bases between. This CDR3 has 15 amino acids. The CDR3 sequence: CASSLSSSGANVLTF. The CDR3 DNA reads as TGTGCCAGCAGTTTATCAAGCTCTGGGGCCAACGTCCTGACTTTC.

The CDR3 loop is CAWSVQQGGEQYF. The CDR3, as DNA: TGTGCCTGGAGTGTACAACAGGGTGGGGAGCAGTACTTC. V usage is TRBV30 and J usage is TRBJ2-7; D perhaps matches TRBD1 (6 bases). The CDR3 runs to 13 residues. Germline CDR1 reads GTSNPN; CDR2 reads SVGIG (reference sequence). V was pared by 0 bases and J by 7 bases, with 13 bases between.

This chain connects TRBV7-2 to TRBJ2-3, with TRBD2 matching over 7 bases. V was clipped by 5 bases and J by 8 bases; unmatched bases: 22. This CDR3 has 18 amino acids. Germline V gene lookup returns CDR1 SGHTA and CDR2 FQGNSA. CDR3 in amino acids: CASSPNGEGGSPRGTQYF. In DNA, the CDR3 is TGTGCCAGCAGCCCCAACGGGGAGGGCGGGAGCCCAAGGGGTACGCAGTATTTT.

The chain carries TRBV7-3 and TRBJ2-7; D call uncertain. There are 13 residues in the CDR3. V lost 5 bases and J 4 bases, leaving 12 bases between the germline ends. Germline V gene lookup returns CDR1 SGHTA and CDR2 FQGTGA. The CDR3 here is CASSPQEVYEQYF. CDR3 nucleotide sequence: TGTGCCAGCAGCCCTCAGGAAGTATACGAGCAGTACTTC. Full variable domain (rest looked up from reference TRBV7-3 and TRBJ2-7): GAGVSQTPSNKVTEKGKYVELRCDPISGHTALYWYRQSLGQGPEFLIYFQGTGAADDSGLPNDRFFAVRPEGSVSTLKIQRTERGDSAVYLCASSPQEVYEQYFGPGTRLTVT.

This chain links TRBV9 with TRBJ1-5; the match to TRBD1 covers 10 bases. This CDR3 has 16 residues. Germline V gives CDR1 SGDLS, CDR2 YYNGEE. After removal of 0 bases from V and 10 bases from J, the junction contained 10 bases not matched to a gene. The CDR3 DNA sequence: TGTGCCAGCAGCGTAGTTAGGGGACAGGGGCATTGTCCCCAGCATTTT. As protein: CASSVVRGQGHCPQHF.

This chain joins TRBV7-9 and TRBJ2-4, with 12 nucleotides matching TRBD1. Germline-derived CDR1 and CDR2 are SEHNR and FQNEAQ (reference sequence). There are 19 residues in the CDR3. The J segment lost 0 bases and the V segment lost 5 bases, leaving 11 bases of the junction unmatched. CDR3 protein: CASSPRDRGQLLAKNIQYF. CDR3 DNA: TGTGCCAGCAGCCCCCGGGACAGGGGGCAGCTACTAGCCAAAAACATTCAGTACTTC.

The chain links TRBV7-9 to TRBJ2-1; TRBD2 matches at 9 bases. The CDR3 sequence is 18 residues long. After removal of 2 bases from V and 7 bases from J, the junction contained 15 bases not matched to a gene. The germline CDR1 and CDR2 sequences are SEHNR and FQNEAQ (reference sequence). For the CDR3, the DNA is TGTGCCAGCAGCTTAAAAATGAGGATAGCGGGAGTGGTAAATGAGCAGTTCTTC. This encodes CASSLKMRIAGVVNEQFF. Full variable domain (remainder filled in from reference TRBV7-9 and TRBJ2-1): DTGVSQNPRHKITKRGQNVTFRCDPISEHNRLYWYRQTLGQGPEFLTYFQNEAQLEKSRLLSDRFSAERPKGSFSTLEIQRTEQGDSAMYLCASSLKMRIAGVVNEQFFGPGTRLTVL.

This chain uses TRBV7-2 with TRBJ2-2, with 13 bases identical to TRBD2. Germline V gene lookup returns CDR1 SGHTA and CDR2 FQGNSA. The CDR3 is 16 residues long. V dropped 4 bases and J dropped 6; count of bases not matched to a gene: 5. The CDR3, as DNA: TGTGCCAGCAGCTGGACTAGCGGGGGATTGGCCGGGGAGCTGTTTTTT. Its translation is CASSWTSGGLAGELFF.

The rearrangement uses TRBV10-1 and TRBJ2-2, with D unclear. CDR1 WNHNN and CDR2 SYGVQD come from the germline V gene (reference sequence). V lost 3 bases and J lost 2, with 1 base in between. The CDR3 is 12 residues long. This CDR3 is CASSENTGELFF. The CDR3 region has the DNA TGCGCCAGCAGTGAAAACACCGGGGAGCTGTTTTTT.

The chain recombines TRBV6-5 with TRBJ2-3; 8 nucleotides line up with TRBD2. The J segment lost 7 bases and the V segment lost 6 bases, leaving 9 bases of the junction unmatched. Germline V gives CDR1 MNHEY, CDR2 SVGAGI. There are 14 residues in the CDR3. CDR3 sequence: CASSPGGGTNTQYF. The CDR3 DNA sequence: TGTGCCAGCAGCCCCGGGGGGGGAACCAATACGCAGTATTTT.

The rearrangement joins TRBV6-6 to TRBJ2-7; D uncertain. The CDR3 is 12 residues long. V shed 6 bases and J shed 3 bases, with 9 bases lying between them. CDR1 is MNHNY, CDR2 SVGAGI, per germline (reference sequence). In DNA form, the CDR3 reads TGTGCCAGCAGGGCGGAGAGCTACGAGCAGTACTTC. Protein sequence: CASRAESYEQYF.

The CDR3: CASSLGTSGGETQYF. The CDR3 DNA follows: TGTGCCAGCAGCTTAGGGACTAGCGGGGGGGAGACCCAGTACTTC. V and J are TRBV7-2 and TRBJ2-5; 14 bases fit TRBD2. Germline V gene data show CDR1 as SGHTA and CDR2 as FQGNSA. This CDR3 region has 15 residues. V lost 1 base, J lost 5 bases, and 0 bases stayed unmatched.

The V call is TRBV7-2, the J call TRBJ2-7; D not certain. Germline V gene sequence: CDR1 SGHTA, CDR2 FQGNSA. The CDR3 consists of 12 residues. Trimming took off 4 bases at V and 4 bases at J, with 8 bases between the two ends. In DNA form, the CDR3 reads TGTGCCAGCAGCTCATCCCTATACGAGCAGTACTTC. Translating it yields CASSSSLYEQYF. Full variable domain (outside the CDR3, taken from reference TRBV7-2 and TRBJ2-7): GAGVSQSPSNKVTEKGKDVELRCDPISGHTALYWYRQSLGQGLEFLIYFQGNSAPDKSGLPSDRFSAERTGGSVSTLTIQRTQQEDSAVYLCASSSSLYEQYFGPGTRLTVT.

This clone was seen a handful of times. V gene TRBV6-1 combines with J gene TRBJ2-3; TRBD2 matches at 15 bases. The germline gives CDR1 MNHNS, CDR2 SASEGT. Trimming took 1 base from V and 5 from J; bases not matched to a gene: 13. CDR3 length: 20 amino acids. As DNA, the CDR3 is TGTGCCAGCAGTGAAGGGACTAGCGGGAGGGCCGGGGTTCCTGGAGATACGCAGTATTTT. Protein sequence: CASSEGTSGRAGVPGDTQYF.

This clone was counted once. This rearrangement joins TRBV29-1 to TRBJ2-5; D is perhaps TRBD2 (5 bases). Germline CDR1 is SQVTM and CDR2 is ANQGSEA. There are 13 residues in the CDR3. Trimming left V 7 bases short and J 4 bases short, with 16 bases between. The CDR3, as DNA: TGCAGCGCCCTGGCCCGGGGAGCAGAGACCCAGTACTTC. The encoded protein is CSALARGAETQYF.

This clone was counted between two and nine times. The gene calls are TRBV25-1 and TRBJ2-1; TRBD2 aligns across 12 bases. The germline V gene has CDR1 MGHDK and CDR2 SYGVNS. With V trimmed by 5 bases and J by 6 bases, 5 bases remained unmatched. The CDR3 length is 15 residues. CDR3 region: CASSKGLAGFNEQFF. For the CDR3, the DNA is TGTGCCAGCAGTAAGGGACTAGCGGGCTTCAATGAGCAGTTCTTC.

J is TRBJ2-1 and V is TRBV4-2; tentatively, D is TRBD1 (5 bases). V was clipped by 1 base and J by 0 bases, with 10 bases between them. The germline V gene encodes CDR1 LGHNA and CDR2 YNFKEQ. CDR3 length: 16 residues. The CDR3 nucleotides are TGTGCCAGCAGCCAAGGGCCAGGGATCTCCTACAATGAGCAGTTCTTC. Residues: CASSQGPGISYNEQFF.

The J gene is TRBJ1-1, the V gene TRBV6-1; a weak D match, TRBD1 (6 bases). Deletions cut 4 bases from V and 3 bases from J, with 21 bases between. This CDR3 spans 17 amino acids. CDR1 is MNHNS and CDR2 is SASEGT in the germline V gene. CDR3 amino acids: CASSAHNVGAKHTEAFF. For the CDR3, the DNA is TGTGCCAGCAGTGCCCACAATGTGGGGGCCAAACACACTGAAGCTTTCTTT.